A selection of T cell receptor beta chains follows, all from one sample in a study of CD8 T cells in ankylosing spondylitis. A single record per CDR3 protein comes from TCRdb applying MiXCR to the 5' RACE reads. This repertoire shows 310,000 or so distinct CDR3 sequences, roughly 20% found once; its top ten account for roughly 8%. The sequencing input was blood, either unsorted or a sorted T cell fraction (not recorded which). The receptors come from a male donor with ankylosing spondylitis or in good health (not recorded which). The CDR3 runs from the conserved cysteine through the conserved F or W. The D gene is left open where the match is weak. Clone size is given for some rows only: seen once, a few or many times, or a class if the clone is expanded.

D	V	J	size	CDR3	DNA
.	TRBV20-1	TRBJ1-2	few	CSASVIPGYGYTF	TGCAGTGCTAGTGTGATTCCGGGCTATGGCTACACCTTC
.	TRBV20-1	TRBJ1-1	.	CSARDSGTSTEAFF	TGCAGTGCTAGAGATTCGGGGACGAGCACTGAAGCTTTCTTT
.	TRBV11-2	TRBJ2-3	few	CASSLVVGIGDTQYF	TGTGCCAGCAGCTTAGTGGTCGGGATTGGGGATACGCAGTATTTT
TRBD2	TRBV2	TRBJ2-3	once	CASSAGLPRDTQYF	TGTGCCAGCAGTGCGGGACTACCTAGGGATACGCAGTATTTT
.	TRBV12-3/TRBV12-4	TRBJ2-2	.	CASSSTDDGTGELFF	TGTGCCAGCAGCTCTACGGACGATGGGACCGGGGAGCTGTTTTTT
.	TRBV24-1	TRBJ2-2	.	CATSDSRTGNTGELFF	TGTGCCACCAGTGATTCCCGGACGGGGAACACCGGGGAGCTGTTTTTT
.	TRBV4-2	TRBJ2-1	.	CASSHDREQFF	TGTGCCAGCAGCCACGACAGGGAGCAGTTCTTC
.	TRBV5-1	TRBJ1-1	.	CASSLDGVTEAFF	TGCGCCAGCAGCTTGGATGGGGTCACTGAAGCTTTCTTT
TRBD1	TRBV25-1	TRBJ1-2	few	CASSSAGGSNYGYTF	TGTGCCAGCAGTTCAGCAGGGGGCAGTAACTATGGCTACACCTTC
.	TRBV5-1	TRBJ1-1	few	CASSLQPTANTEAFF	TGCGCCAGCAGCCTGCAGCCGACAGCGAACACTGAAGCTTTCTTT
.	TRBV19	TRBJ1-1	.	CASSIGTEAFF	TGTGCCAGTAGTATTGGGACTGAAGCTTTCTTT
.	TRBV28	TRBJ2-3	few	CASSGSGRMADTQYF	TGTGCCAGCAGTGGTTCGGGGAGGATGGCAGATACGCAGTATTTT
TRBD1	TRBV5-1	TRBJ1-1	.	CASSSRVETGGTEAFF	TGCGCCAGCAGCTCAAGGGTTGAGACAGGGGGCACTGAAGCTTTCTTT
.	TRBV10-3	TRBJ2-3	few	CAISVEASTDTQYF	TGTGCCATCAGTGTAGAGGCGAGCACAGATACGCAGTATTTT
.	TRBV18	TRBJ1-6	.	CASSPQGGESPLHF	TGTGCCAGCTCACCACAGGGGGGGGAGTCACCCCTCCACTTT
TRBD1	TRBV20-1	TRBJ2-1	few	CSAEGGKGSRGEQFF	TGCAGTGCTGAAGGGGGCAAGGGCTCCCGGGGTGAGCAGTTCTTC
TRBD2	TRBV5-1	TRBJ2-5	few	CASSTILAGEETQYF	TGCGCCAGCAGCACGATCCTAGCGGGAGAAGAGACCCAGTACTTC
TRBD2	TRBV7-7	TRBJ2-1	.	CASSLRGLAGANEQFF	TGTGCCAGCAGCTTAAGGGGACTAGCGGGAGCCAATGAGCAGTTCTTC
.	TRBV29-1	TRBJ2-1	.	CSVGRGTYNEQFF	TGCAGCGTCGGACGGGGGACCTACAATGAGCAGTTCTTC
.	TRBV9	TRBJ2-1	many	CASSLTPWDEQFF	TGTGCCAGCAGCCTCACTCCCTGGGACGAGCAGTTCTTC
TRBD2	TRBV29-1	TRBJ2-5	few	CSVSPRGLSRETQYF	TGCAGCGTCTCCCCTCGGGGACTATCGCGAGAGACCCAGTACTTC
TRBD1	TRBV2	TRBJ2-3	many	CASGRDRSTDTQYF	TGTGCCAGCGGCCGGGACAGGAGCACAGATACGCAGTATTTT
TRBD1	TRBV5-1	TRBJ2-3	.	CASSANTGAATDTQYF	TGCGCCAGCAGCGCTAATACAGGGGCGGCCACAGATACGCAGTATTTT
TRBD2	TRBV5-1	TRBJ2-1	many	CASSRFSSGVNNEQFF	TGCGCCAGCAGCCGTTTTTCTAGCGGGGTAAACAATGAGCAGTTCTTC
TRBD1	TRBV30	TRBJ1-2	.	CASTGGIYGYTF	TGTGCCTCGACAGGGGGCATCTATGGCTACACCTTC
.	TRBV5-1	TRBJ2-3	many	CASSTASTDTQYF	TGCGCCAGTTCGACAGCCAGCACAGATACGCAGTATTTT
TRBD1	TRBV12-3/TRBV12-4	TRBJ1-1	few	CASSEDRAGTEAFF	TGTGCCAGCAGCGAGGACAGGGCGGGCACTGAAGCTTTCTTT
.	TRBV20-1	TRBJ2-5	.	CSARKTRWETQYF	TGCAGTGCTAGAAAGACTAGGTGGGAGACCCAGTACTTC
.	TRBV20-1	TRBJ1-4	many	CSAGDLNEKLFF	TGCAGTGCTGGGGACCTGAATGAAAAACTGTTTTTT
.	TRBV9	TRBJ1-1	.	CASSVRGGVNTEAFF	TGTGCCAGCAGCGTCAGGGGAGGGGTGAACACTGAAGCTTTCTTT
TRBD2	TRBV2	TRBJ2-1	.	CASSQTSGEQFF	TGTGCCAGCAGTCAAACTAGCGGAGAGCAGTTCTTC
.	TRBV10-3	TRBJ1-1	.	CVCGGMNTEAFF	TGTGTCTGCGGAGGGATGAACACTGAAGCTTTCTTT
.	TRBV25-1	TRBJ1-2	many	CASSGGFLYGYTF	TGTGCCAGCAGCGGGGGATTTCTCTATGGCTACACCTTC
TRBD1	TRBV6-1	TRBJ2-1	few	CATLPFDRGNEQFF	TGTGCCACCCTACCCTTTGACAGGGGTAATGAGCAGTTCTTC
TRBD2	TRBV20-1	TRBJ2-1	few	CSAKTSGRAAEQFF	TGCAGTGCCAAGACTAGCGGGAGGGCCGCTGAGCAGTTCTTC
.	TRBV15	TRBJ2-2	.	CATSSMGTGELFF	TGTGCCACCAGCAGTATGGGCACCGGGGAGCTGTTTTTT
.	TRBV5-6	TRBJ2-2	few	CASQGNTGELFF	TGTGCCAGTCAGGGTAACACCGGGGAGCTGTTTTTT
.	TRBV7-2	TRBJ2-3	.	CASSDTGASTDTQYF	TGTGCCAGCAGCGACACGGGTGCTAGCACAGATACGCAGTATTTT
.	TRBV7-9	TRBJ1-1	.	CASSPEGGETEAFF	TGTGCCAGCAGCCCCGAGGGGGGGGAGACTGAAGCTTTCTTT
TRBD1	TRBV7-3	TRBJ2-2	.	CASSRDRTNTGELFF	TGTGCCAGCAGCCGGGACAGGACGAACACCGGGGAGCTGTTTTTT
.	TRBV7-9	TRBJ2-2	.	CASSLARTTNTGELFF	TGTGCCAGCAGCTTAGCAAGGACGACGAACACCGGGGAGCTGTTTTTT
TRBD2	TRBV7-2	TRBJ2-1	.	CASSLASRLASSYNEQFF	TGTGCCAGCAGCTTAGCCTCAAGACTAGCGAGCTCCTACAATGAGCAGTTCTTC
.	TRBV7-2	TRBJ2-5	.	CASSKRTIRETQYF	TGTGCCAGCAGCAAGCGGACAATCCGGGAGACCCAGTACTTC
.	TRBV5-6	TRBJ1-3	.	CASSLYSGNTIYF	TGTGCCAGCAGCTTATACTCTGGAAACACCATATATTTT
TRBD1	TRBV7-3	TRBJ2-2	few	CASRGQGRAGELFF	TGTGCCAGCAGGGGACAGGGAAGGGCCGGGGAGCTGTTTTTT
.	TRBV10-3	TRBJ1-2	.	CAISPDRTNYGYTF	TGTGCCATCAGCCCGGACAGAACCAACTATGGCTACACCTTC
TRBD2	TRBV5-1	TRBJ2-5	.	CASSVTLAGSETQYF	TGCGCCAGCAGCGTGACTCTAGCGGGATCTGAGACCCAGTACTTC
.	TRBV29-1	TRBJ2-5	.	CSALVEETQYF	TGCAGCGCCTTAGTGGAAGAGACCCAGTACTTC
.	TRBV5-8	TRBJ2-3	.	CASGDSPTDTQYF	TGTGCCAGCGGGGACTCCCCCACAGATACGCAGTATTTT
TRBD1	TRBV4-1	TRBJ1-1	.	CASSQVGQGRTEAFF	TGCGCCAGCAGCCAAGTCGGACAGGGTAGGACTGAAGCTTTCTTT
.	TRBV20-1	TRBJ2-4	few	CSAVGQGRPLAKNIQYF	TGCAGTGCTGTGGGCCAGGGAAGACCCCTAGCCAAAAACATTCAGTACTTC
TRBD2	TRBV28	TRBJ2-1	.	CASKPGLATNNEQFF	TGTGCCAGTAAACCCGGACTAGCGACAAACAATGAGCAGTTCTTC
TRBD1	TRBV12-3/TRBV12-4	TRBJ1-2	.	CASSSGQGDGYTF	TGTGCCAGCAGTTCGGGACAGGGGGATGGCTACACCTTC